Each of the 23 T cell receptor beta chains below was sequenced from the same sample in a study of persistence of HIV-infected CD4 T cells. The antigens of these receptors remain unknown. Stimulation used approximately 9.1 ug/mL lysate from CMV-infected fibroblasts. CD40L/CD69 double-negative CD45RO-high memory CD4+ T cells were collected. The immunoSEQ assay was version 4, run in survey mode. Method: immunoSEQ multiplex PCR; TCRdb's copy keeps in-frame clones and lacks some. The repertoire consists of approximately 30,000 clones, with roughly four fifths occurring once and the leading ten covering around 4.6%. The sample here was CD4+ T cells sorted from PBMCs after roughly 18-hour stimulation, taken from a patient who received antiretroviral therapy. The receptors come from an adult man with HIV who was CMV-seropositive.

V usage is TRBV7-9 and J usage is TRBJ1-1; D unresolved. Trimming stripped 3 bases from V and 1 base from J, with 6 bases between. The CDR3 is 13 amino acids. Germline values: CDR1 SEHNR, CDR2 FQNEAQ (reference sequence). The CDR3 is CASSFEGNTEAFF. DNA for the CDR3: TGTGCCAGCAGCTTCGAGGGGAACACTGAAGCTTTCTTT.

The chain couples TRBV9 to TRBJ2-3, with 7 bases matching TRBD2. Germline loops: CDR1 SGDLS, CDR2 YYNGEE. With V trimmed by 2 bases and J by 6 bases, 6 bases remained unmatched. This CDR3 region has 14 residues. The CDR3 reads CASSVRDYRDTQYF. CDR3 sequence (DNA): TGTGCCAGCAGCGTTCGGGACTATCGTGATACGCAGTATTTT.

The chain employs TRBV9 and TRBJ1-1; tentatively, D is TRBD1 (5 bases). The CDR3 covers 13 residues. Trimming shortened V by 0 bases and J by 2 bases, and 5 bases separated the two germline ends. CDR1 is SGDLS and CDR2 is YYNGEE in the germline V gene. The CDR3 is CASSVGDNTEAFF. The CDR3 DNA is TGTGCCAGCAGCGTAGGGGACAACACTGAAGCTTTCTTT.

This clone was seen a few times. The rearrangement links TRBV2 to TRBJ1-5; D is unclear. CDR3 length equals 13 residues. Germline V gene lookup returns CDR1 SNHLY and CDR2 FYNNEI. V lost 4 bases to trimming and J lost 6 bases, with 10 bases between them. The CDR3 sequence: CASSVSSLQPQHF. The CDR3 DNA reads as TGTGCCAGCAGTGTCAGTTCGCTTCAGCCCCAGCATTTT. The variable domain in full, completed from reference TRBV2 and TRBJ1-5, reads EPEVTQTPSHQVTQMGQEVILRCVPISNHLYFYWYRQILGQKVEFLVSFYNNEISEKSEIFDDQFSVERPDGSNFTLKIRSTKLEDSAMYFCASSVSSLQPQHFGDGTRLSIL.

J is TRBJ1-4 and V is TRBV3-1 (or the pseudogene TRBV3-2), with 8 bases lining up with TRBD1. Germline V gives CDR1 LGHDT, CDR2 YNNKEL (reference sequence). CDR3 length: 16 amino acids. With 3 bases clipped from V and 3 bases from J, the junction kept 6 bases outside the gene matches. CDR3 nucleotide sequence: TGTGCCAGCAGCCAGGACAGGGTGTCGGCTAATGAAAAACTGTTTTTT. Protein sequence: CASSQDRVSANEKLFF.

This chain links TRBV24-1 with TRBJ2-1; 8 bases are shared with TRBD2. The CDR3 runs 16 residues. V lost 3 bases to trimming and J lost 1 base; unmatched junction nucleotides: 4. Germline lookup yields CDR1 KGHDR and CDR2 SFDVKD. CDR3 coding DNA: TGTGCCACCAGTGATAGTGCGGGGGGTTCCTACAATGAGCAGTTCTTC. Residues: CATSDSAGGSYNEQFF.

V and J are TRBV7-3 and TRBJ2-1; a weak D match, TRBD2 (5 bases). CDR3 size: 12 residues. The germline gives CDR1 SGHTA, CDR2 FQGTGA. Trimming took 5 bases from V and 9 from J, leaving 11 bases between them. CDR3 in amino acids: CASSEGLAEQFF. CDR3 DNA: TGTGCCAGCAGCGAGGGATTAGCTGAGCAGTTCTTC.

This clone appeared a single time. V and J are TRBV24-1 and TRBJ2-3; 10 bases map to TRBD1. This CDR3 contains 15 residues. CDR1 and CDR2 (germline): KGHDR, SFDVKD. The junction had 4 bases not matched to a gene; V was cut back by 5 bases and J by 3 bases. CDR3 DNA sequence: TGTGCCACCAGTGTTGGGACAGGGGCTACAGATACGCAGTATTTT. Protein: CATSVGTGATDTQYF.

CDR3 amino acids: CASSLARASEEQFF. In DNA form, the CDR3 reads TGCGCCAGCAGCTTGGCACGAGCGTCTGAGGAGCAGTTCTTC. V is TRBV5-1 and J is TRBJ2-1; D not resolved. Germline-derived CDR1 and CDR2 are SGHRS and YFSETQ. With 0 bases removed from V and 10 bases from J, the gap between germline ends came to 14 bases. The CDR3 is made up of 14 amino acids.

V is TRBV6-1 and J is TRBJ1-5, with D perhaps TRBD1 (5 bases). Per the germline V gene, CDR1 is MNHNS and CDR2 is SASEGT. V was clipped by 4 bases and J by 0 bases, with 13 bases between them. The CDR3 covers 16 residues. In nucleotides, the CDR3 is TGTGCCAGCAGTGCCCCGACAGCAAATAGCAATCAGCCCCAGCATTTT. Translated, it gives CASSAPTANSNQPQHF.

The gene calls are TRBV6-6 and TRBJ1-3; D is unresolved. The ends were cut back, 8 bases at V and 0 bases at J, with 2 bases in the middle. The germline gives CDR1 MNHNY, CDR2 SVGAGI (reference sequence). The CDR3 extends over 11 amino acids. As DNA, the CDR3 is TGTGCCAGCTTCTCTGGAAACACCATATATTTT. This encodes CASFSGNTIYF.

The CDR3 region is CASSLTREYNEQFF. The DNA for the CDR3 is TGTGCCAGCAGCTTAACCCGAGAGTACAATGAGCAGTTCTTC. V usage is TRBV7-6 and J usage is TRBJ2-1; no firm D call. This CDR3 contains 14 residues. The V end was cut by 2 bases, the J end by 4 bases, with 9 bases between. Germline V gene lookup returns CDR1 SGHVS and CDR2 FNYEAQ.

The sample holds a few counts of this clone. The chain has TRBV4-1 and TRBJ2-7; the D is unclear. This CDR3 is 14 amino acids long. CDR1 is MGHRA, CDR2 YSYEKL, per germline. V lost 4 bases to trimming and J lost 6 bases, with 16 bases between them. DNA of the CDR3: TGCGCCAGCAGCCTCAAGTTGAGGCAGAGCGAGCAGTACTTC. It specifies CASSLKLRQSEQYF.

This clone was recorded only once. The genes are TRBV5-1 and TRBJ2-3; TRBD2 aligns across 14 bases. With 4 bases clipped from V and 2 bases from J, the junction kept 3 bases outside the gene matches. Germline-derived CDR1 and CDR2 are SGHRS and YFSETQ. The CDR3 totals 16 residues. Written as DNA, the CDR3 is TGCGCCAGCAGCCGGACTAGCGGGGGGCCCACAGATACGCAGTATTTT. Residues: CASSRTSGGPTDTQYF.

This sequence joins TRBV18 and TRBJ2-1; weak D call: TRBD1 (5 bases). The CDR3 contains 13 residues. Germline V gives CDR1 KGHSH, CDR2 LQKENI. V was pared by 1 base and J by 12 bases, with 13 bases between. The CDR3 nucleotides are TGTGCCAGCTCACCACGCGTGGACACCCGGCAGTTCTTC. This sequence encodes CASSPRVDTRQFF.

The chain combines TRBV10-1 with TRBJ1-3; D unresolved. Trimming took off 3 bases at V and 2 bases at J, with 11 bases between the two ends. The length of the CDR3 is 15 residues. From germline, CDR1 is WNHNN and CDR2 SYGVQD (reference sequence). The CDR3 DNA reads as TGCGCCAGCAGTGATCACAGCCTCCCTGGAAACACCATATATTTT. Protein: CASSDHSLPGNTIYF.

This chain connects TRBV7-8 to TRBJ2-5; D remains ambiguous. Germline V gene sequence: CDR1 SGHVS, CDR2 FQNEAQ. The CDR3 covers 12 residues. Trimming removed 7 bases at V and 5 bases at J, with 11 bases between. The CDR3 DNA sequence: TGTGCCAGCAACAACCTCCTGGAGACCCAGTACTTC. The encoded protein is CASNNLLETQYF.

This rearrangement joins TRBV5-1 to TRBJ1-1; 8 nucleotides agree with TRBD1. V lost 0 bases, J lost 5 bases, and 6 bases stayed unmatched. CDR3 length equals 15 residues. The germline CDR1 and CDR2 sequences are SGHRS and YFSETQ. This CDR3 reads CASSLADRDLTEAFF. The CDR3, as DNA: TGCGCCAGCAGCTTGGCGGACAGGGATTTAACTGAAGCTTTCTTT.

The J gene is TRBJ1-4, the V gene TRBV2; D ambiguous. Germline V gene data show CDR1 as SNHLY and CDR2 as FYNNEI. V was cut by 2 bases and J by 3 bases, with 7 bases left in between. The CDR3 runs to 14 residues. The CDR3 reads CASSELTSNEKLFF. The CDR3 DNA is TGTGCCAGCAGTGAATTAACTTCTAATGAAAAACTGTTTTTT.

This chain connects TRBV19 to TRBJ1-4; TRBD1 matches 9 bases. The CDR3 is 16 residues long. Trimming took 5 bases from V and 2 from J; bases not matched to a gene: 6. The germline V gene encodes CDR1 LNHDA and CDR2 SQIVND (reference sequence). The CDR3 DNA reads TGTGCCAGTAGTGCGGGACAGGGTTCGACTAATGAAAAACTGTTTTTT. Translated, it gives CASSAGQGSTNEKLFF.

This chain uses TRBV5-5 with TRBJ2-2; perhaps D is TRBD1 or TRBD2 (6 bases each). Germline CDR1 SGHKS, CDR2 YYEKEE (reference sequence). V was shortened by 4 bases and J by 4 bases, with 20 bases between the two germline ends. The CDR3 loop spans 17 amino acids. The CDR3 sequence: CASSPGVGGPSTGELFF. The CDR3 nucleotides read TGTGCCAGCAGCCCTGGGGTAGGGGGGCCGAGCACCGGGGAGCTGTTTTTT.

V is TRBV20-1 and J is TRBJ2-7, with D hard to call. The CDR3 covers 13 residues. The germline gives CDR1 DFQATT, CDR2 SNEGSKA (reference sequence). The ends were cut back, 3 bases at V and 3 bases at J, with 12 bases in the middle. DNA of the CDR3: TGCAGTGCTAGTCAGCTAAGCCTCTACGAGCAGTACTTC. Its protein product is CSASQLSLYEQYF.

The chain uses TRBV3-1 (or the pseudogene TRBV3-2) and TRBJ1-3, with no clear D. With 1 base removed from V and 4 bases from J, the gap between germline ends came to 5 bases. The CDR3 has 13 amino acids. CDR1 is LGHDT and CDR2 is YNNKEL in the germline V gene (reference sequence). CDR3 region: CASSQVSGNTIYF. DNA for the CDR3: TGTGCCAGCAGCCAAGTCTCAGGAAACACCATATATTTT.